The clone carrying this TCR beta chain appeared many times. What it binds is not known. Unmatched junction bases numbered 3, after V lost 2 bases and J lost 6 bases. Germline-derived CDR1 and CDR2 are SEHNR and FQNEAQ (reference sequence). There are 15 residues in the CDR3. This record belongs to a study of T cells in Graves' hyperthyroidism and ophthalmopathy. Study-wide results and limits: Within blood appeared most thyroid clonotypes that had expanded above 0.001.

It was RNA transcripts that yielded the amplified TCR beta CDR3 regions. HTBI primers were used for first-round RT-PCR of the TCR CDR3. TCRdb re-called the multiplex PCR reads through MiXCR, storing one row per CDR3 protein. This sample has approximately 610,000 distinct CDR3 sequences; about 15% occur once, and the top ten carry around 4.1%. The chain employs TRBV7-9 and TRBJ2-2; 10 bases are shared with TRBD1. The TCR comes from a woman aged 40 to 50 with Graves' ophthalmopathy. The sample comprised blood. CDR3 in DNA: TGTGCCAGCAGCTTAATTGGACAGGGGGCCGGGGAGCTGTTTTTT. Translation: CASSLIGQGAGELFF.